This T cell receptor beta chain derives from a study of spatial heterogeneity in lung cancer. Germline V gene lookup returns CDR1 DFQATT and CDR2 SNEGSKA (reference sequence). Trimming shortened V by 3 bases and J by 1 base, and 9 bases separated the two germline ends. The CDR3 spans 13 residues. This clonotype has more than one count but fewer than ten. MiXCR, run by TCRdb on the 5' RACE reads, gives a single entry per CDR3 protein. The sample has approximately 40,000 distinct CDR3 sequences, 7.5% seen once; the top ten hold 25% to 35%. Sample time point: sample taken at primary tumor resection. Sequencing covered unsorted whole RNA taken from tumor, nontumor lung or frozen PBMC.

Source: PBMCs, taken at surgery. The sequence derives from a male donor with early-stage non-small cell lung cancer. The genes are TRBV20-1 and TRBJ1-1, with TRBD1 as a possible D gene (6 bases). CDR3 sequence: CSARGGGNTEAFF. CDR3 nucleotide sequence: TGCAGTGCTAGGGGGGGCGGGAACACTGAAGCTTTCTTT.